Given below is one T cell receptor (beta chain) in context. This sample is part of a study of blood T cell repertoires in COVID-19. For the study at large: The origin of the acute and convalescent COVID-19 samples was the United States, Italy and Spain.

Original data processing: Amplifying reference gene primers gave estimates of nucleated cell counts. Measured with immunoSEQ multiplex PCR; TCRdb has only the in-frame clones, and not every one. Clone size and V and J calls were adopted from that table, with D and trimming inferred from the DNA. The table includes some 250,000 clones, roughly 88% detected once. Cohorts were determined from participant-reported clinical history. Recovery meant two consecutive negative NP/OP PCR tests, professional clearance, or resolved symptoms. Germline CDR1 SGHRS, CDR2 YFSETQ. V was pared by 4 bases and J by 2 bases, with 21 bases between. The length of the CDR3 is 17 residues.

The chain carries TRBV5-1 and TRBJ1-1; no clear D gene. The material sequenced was PBMCs or T cells enriched from blood (not recorded which). The receptor comes from a woman in her fifties or sixties who had recovered from COVID-19. This chain's CDR3 is CASSPNPPGTANTEAFF. DNA of the CDR3: TGCGCCAGCAGCCCTAATCCACCCGGTACTGCTAACACTGAAGCTTTCTTT.